The sequence of this TCR beta chain was determined in a study of regulatory T cells in long-lasting Graves disease. This clonotype was counted at least ten times. Trimming stripped 3 bases from V and 0 bases from J, with 8 bases between. Germline lookup yields CDR1 SNHLY and CDR2 FYNNEI. The CDR3 runs to 14 residues. As to time point: newly diagnosed GD, antithyroid drugs for less than 3 months. PBMCs provided the RNA from which the TCR library was made. HTBI primers from iRepertoire and Arm-PCR of CDR3 regions yielded the TCR beta libraries. MiXCR, run by TCRdb on the multiplex PCR reads, gives a single entry per CDR3 protein. This table holds roughly 350,000 distinct CDR3 sequences, around 15% found once. The same data also contributed to another study, on T cells in Graves' hyperthyroidism and ophthalmopathy. That work states: Most clonotypes expanded in the thyroid (above 0.001) were also present in blood. Ophthalmopathy was identified by the model a median 6.5 months ahead of onset.

The sequencing here drew on peripheral blood mononuclear cells (PBMCs), taken at new diagnosis, from a patient treated with antithyroid drugs. The clonotype was recovered from a woman aged 18 to 35 with Graves disease. This chain links TRBV2 with TRBJ1-2; D is unclear. CDR3 region: CASSEKQTNYGYTF. The CDR3, as DNA: TGTGCCAGCAGTGAGAAACAAACTAACTATGGCTACACCTTC.